One T cell receptor beta chain is described in this entry. Its antigen is not identified. Per germline, CDR1 MNHEY and CDR2 SVGAGI. The CDR3 consists of 15 residues. Trimming stripped 6 bases from V and 6 bases from J, with 17 bases between. The record originates from a study of T cell repertoires in cytomegalovirus infection. Background on the study: Public TCR beta signature analysis indicated the presence of both CMV infection and matching HLA type.

TCRdb reprocessed the reads with MiXCR, giving one entry per CDR3 protein. The sample has a few hundred thousand distinct CDR3 sequences, over 35% seen once. J is TRBJ2-2 and V is TRBV6-5, with D tentatively TRBD2 (7 bases). This specimen was cultured PBMCs, taken from culture after CMV antigen stimulation. The clonotype comes from a human donor in good health (CMV status not recorded). Some clones in this sample may be carry-over from other donors' samples. As DNA, the CDR3 is TGTGCCAGCAGACGGGGGGCAGGGGTGCCCGGGGAGCTGTTTTTT. Translating gives CASRRGAGVPGELFF.